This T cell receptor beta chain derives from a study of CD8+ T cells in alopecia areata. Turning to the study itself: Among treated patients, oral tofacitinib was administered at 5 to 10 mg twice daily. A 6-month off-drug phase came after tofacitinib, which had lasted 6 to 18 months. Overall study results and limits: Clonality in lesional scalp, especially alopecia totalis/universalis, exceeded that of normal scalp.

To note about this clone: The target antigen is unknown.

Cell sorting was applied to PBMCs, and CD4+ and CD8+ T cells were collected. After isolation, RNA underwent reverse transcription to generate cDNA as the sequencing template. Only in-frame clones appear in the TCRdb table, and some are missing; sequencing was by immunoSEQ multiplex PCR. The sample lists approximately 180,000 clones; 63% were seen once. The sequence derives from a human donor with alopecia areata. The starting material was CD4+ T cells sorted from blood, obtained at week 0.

The CDR3 here is CASSQDAGGTSGANVLTF. The CDR3 DNA follows: TGCGCCAGCAGCCAAGACGCGGGGGGGACCTCTGGGGCCAACGTCCTGACTTTC. The genes are TRBV4-3 and TRBJ2-6; 9 bases line up with TRBD2. Losses at the gene ends were 0 bases for V and 0 bases for J; bases not matched to a gene: 3. Germline values: CDR1 LGHNA, CDR2 YSLEER. The CDR3 has 18 amino acids.